The sequence of this TCR beta chain was determined in a study of blood T cell repertoires in COVID-19 (TCRdb year 2020). For the wider study: The collaborator samples originated in the United States, Italy and Spain and spanned the acute and convalescent phases of COVID-19. The prospective study material was composed of cDNA or gDNA derived from T cells, B-cell-depleted T cells, or PBMCs. Deeply sampled blood TCRbeta repertoires from subjects exposed to, actively infected with, or recovered from COVID-19 were included in the dataset. A freely available public database, intended as a resource for researchers studying the immune response to SARS-CoV-2, is where the repertoires were released. Samples were obtained from the ongoing ImmuneRACE study (first 160 participants) and from about 1,300 subjects provided by 6 global collaborators. The sample metadata nearly always contained a de-identified subject ID, COVID-19 status, age in years and sex. Where available, HLA class I and class II types were obtained from metadata supplied by the sample provider rather than from assay-based typing. General conclusions and limits of the study: How much clinical and demographic metadata was included differed by source and by participant, and the metadata was provided uncurated.

Details on this clone: The target of this receptor is not known. The input lacks base qualities; no much larger clone sits a single base away.

TCRbeta CDR3 regions were amplified from genomic DNA using the immunoSEQ Assay, a bias-controlled multiplex PCR. Per the authors' processing: The number of nucleated cells in each sample was estimated by amplification of reference gene primers within the assay. Sequence reads were collapsed and filtered to measure the absolute abundance of every unique TCRbeta CDR3 rearrangement. For each sample, productive Simpson clonality was calculated by taking the square root of Simpson's diversity index across productive rearrangements. What TCRdb holds here is the immuneACCESS table cut down to in-frame rearrangements. Part of the clones is not present; checked against another copy, under half of the missing clones reflect an unresolved V gene, and the others are unexplained. D and trimming were read from the DNA, whereas the V and J calls and clone size are those reported in that table. The sample includes roughly 130,000 clones, with 80% to 85% observed a single time. Under 15% of the sample belongs to the ten largest clones.

A second Seattle source provided samples from volunteer blood donors who had recovered from COVID-19. Collaborating institutions collected whole blood in K2EDTA tubes following their own protocols. For TCRbeta analysis, collaborator samples were shipped as frozen whole blood, as isolated PBMCs, or as DNA extracted from either sample type. The clonotype originates from a woman aged 25 to 39 who had recovered from COVID-19. Sequencing was performed on peripheral blood.

Here the CDR3 is given as CASSLGGATDTQYF. The DNA sequence is as follows: TGTGCCAGCAGCTTAGGCGGGGCCACAGATACGCAGTATTTT. The chain uses TRBV7-9 and TRBJ2-3; a weak D assignment points to TRBD2 (6 bases agree). Via the germline V gene (reference sequence), CDR1 is SEHNR and CDR2 FQNEAQ. Measured from the cysteine to the phenylalanine, the CDR3 is 14 residues long. CDR3 DNA is the only sequence kept; it has 42 bases, read in frame from the first base. The junction carries 7 bases between V and J, which are trimmed by 1 base and 2 bases respectively.